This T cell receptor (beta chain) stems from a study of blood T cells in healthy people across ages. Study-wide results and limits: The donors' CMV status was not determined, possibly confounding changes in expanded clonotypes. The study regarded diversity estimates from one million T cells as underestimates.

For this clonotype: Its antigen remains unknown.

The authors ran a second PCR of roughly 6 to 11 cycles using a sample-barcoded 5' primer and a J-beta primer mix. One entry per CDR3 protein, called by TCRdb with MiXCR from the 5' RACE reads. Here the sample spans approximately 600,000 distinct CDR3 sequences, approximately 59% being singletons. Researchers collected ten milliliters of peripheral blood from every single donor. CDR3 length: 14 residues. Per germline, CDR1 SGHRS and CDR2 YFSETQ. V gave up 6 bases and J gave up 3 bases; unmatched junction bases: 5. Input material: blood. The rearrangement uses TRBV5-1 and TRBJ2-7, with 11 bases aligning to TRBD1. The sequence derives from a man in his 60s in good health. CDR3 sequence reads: CASNSGTGGYEQYF. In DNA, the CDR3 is TGCGCCAGCAACTCCGGGACAGGGGGCTACGAGCAGTACTTC.